A selection of T cell receptor beta chains follows, all from one sample in a study of cytomegalovirus exposure and HLA in healthy donors. Sequencing was performed with immunoSEQ multiplex PCR; in TCRdb, only in-frame clones are kept and a portion is missing. The repertoire consists of approximately 280,000 clones, with around 86% occurring once and the leading ten covering 4%. Sequencing was performed on PBMCs. The receptors here all came from a man aged 35-49 years in good health and CMV-seropositive. Each CDR3 is given with its conserved first and last residue. Each record gives: CDR3 protein, V gene.

CDR3aa: CARDSLALF
v_gene: TRBV7-3

CDR3aa: CASSFSIQGKYSGNTIYF
v_gene: TRBV7-6

CDR3aa: CASSSGTGGYEQYF
v_gene: TRBV5-1

CDR3aa: CASRVLAKPLHGYTF
v_gene: TRBV6-5

CDR3aa: CASSILTAYSNQPQHF
v_gene: TRBV19

CDR3aa: CASSCRQAPGDTIYF
v_gene: TRBV11-3

CDR3aa: CASSRGLGADTQYF
v_gene: TRBV27

CDR3aa: CASSRTSGRIGTYNEQFF
v_gene: TRBV11-3

CDR3aa: CASSLSAGGIYEQYF
v_gene: TRBV27

CDR3aa: CASSSQATGSGNTIYF
v_gene: TRBV5-1

CDR3aa: CASSVGGTTTDTQYF
v_gene: TRBV7-2

CDR3aa: CASGPTGEKVGYTF
v_gene: TRBV6-1

CDR3aa: CASSLTRGQGRYNEQFF
v_gene: TRBV7-2

CDR3aa: CASSREGQGTDTQYF
v_gene: TRBV18

CDR3aa: CASSLNTGTTTDTQYF
v_gene: TRBV5-4

CDR3aa: CASSPGTTYEQYF
v_gene: TRBV5-1